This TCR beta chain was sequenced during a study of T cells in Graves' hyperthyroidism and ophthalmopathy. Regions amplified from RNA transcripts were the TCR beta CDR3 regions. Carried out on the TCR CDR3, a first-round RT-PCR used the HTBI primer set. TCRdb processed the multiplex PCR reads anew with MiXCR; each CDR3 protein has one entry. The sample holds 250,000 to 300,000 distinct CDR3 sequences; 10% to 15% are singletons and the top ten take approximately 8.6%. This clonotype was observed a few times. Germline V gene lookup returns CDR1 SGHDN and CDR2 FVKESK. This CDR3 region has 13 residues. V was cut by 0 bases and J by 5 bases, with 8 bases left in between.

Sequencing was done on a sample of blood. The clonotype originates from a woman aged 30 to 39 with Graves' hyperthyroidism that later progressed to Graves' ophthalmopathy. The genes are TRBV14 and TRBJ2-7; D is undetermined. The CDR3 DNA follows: TGTGCCAGCAGCCAAGAGAGTTTTAACGAGCAGTACTTC. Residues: CASSQESFNEQYF.